This TCR beta chain was recorded in a study of T cell changes during pregnancy in multiple sclerosis (dated by TCRdb to about 2019). Regarding the research as a whole: Changes in the T cell repertoire over the course of pregnancy were examined in this study in women with multiple sclerosis.

Clipping removes 5 bases from V and 2 bases from J, with 6 as the unmatched junction base count. The CDR1 and CDR2 encoded by the germline V gene are SGHTA and FQGNSA. The CDR3 numbers 15 residues from cysteine through phenylalanine. Only the CDR3 portion is preserved as DNA: 45 bases, with reading frame beginning at the first base. To prepare the library, the immunoSEQ multiplex PCR assay was applied. This immuneACCESS table, as held by TCRdb, lists in-frame sequences with V and J called but not all clones. Of the missing ones, under half trace to an unresolved V gene in checked studies; the others have no known cause. This sample gives around 80,000 clones in total; over 80% of them show up just once. The ten largest account for about 2.5% of the sample. Comments on this clone: Its antigen is not yet known. Per-base qualities were not stored, and no clone one base away is much larger.

The specimen was peripheral blood, collected before pregnancy. The chain couples TRBV7-2 to TRBJ1-1; TRBD1 matches 9 bases in the middle. This sequence was found in a female donor with multiple sclerosis, enrolled in a pregnancy study. The CDR3 here reads CASSPDRGSNTEAFF. The nucleotide sequence reads as follows: TGTGCCAGCAGCCCGGACAGGGGATCCAACACTGAAGCTTTCTTT.